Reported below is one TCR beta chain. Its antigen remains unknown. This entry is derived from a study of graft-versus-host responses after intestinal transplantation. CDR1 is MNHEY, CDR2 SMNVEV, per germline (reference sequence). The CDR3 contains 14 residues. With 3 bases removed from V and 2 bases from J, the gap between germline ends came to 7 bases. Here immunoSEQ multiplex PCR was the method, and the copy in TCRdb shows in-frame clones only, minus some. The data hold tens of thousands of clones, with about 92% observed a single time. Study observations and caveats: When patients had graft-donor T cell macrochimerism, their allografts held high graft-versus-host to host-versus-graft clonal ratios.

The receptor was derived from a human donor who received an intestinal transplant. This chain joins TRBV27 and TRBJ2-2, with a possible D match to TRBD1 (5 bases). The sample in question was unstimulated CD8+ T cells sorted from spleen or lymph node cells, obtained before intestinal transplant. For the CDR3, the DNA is TGTGCCAGCAGTTTCCAGGGAAACACCGGGGAGCTGTTTTTT. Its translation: CASSFQGNTGELFF.